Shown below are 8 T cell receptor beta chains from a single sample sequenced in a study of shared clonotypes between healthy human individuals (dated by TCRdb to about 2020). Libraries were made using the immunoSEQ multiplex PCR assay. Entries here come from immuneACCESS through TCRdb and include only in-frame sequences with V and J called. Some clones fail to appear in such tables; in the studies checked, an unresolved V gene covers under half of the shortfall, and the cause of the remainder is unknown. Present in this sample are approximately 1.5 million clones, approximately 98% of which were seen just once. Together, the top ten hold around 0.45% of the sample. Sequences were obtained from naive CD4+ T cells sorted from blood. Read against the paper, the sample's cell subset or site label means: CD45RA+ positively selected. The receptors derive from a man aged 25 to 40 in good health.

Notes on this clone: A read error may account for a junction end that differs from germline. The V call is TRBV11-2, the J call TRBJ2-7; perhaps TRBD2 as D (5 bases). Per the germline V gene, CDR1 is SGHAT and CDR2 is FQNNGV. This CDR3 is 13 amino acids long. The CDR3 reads CASSPDWAYGQYF. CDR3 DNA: TGTGCCAGCAGCCCGGACTGGGCCTACGGGCAGTACTTC.

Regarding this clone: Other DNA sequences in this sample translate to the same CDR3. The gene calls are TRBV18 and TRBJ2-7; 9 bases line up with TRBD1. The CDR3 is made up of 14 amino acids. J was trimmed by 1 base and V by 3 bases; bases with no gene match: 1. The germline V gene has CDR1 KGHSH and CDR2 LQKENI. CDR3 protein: CASSPTGGSYEQYF. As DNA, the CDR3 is TGTGCCAGCTCACCGACAGGGGGTTCCTACGAGCAGTACTTC.

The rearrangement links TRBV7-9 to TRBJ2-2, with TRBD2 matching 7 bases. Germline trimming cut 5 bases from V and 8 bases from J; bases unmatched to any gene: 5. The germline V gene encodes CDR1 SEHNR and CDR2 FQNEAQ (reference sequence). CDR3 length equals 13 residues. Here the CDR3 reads CASSRLADGELFF. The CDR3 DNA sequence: TGTGCCAGCAGCAGACTAGCTGATGGGGAGCTGTTTTTT.

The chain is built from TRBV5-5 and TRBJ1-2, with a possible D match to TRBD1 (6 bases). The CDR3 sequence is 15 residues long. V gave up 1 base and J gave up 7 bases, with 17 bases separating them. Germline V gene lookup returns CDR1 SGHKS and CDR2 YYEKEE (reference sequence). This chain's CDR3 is CASSLYYGATGGYTF. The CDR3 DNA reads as TGTGCCAGCAGCTTGTACTACGGGGCGACAGGTGGCTACACCTTC.

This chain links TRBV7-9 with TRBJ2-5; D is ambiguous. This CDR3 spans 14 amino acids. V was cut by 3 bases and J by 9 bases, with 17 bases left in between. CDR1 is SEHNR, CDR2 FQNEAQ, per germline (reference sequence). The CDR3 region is CASSFFELRVSQYF. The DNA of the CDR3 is TGTGCCAGCAGCTTTTTCGAGCTAAGGGTGTCCCAGTACTTC.

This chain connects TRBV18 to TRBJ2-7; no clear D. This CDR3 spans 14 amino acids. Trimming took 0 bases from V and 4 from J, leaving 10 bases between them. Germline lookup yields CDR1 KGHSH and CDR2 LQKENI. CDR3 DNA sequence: TGTGCCAGCTCACCACCTTCCCAGACTTACGAGCAGTACTTC. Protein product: CASSPPSQTYEQYF.

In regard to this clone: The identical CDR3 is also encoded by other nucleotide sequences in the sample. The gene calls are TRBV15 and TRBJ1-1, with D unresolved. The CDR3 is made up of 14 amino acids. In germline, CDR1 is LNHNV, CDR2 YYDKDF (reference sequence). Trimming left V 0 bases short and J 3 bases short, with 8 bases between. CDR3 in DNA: TGTGCCACCAGCAGAGATCGTACAGACACTGAAGCTTTCTTT. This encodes CATSRDRTDTEAFF.

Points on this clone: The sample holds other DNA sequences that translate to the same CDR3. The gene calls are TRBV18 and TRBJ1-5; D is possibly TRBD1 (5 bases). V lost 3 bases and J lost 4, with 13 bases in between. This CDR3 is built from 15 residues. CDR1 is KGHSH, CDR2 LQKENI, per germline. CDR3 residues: CASSPGQGGNQPQHF. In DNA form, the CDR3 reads TGTGCCAGCTCACCGGGGCAGGGAGGTAATCAGCCCCAGCATTTT.